These 30 T cell receptor beta chains were all obtained from the same sample, sequenced in a study of shared clonotypes between healthy human individuals. Assay: immunoSEQ multiplex PCR; the TCRdb copy retains only in-frame clones and omits some. The top ten hold 0.35% to 0.45% of the sample, which has a few million clones, approximately 93% seen once. Sequenced input: naive CD4+ T cells from PBMCs. Subset defined: CD45RA+ positively selected. The receptors shown here come from a man aged 18-30 years in good health. Some clones in this sample may be carry-over from other donors' samples.

The chain carries TRBV30 and TRBJ2-1, with D perhaps TRBD2 (5 bases). The CDR3 has 15 amino acids. Germline V gene lookup returns CDR1 GTSNPN and CDR2 SVGIG (reference sequence). V was trimmed by 0 bases and J by 0 bases, leaving 9 bases between them. The CDR3 loop is CAWSVGLSSYNEQFF. In DNA form, the CDR3 reads TGTGCCTGGAGTGTAGGACTTAGCTCCTACAATGAGCAGTTCTTC.

The V gene is TRBV5-1, the J gene TRBJ2-3; TRBD1 matches 7 bases. Germline CDR1 reads SGHRS; CDR2 reads YFSETQ. V was clipped by 3 bases and J by 3 bases; unmatched bases: 4. The CDR3 is made up of 14 amino acids. CDR3 DNA sequence: TGCGCCAGCAGCTGGGGGACAGCTACAGATACGCAGTATTTT. As protein: CASSWGTATDTQYF.

This clone has just a few counts. This chain connects TRBV5-1 to TRBJ1-2; weak D call: TRBD1 (6 bases). The CDR3 runs to 15 residues. Germline V lookup: CDR1 SGHRS, CDR2 YFSETQ. Trimming cost V 0 bases and J 4 bases, with 13 bases left between them. CDR3 nucleotide sequence: TGCGCCAGCAGCTTGGTGCAGGGGCAATCCTATGGCTACACCTTC. Amino acids: CASSLVQGQSYGYTF.

The chain links TRBV5-1 to TRBJ1-6; perhaps TRBD1 as D (5 bases). The CDR3 loop spans 14 amino acids. Germline assignment: CDR1 SGHRS and CDR2 YFSETQ. Between the trimmed V and J ends, which lost 0 bases and 6 bases, there was a span of 7 bases. CDR3 sequence reads: CASSLGGANSPLHF. The CDR3 bases are TGCGCCAGCAGCTTGGGGGGCGCTAATTCACCCCTCCACTTT.

The V and J genes are TRBV5-1 and TRBJ2-7, with 9 bases that match TRBD1. The CDR3 covers 15 residues. V shed 4 bases and J 2 bases; nucleotides not matched to a gene: 7. Per germline, CDR1 SGHRS and CDR2 YFSETQ. The CDR3 is CASSTRQGDPYEQYF. CDR3 coding DNA: TGCGCCAGCAGCACGCGACAGGGGGATCCCTACGAGCAGTACTTC.

V usage is TRBV6-5 and J usage is TRBJ1-3, with 7 bases lining up with TRBD1. The CDR3 runs 13 residues. Germline-derived CDR1 and CDR2 are MNHEY and SVGAGI. The J segment lost 4 bases and the V segment lost 7 bases, leaving 4 bases of the junction unmatched. CDR3 sequence reads: CASIRQGGNTIYF. CDR3 in DNA: TGTGCCAGCATTCGACAGGGAGGAAACACCATATATTTT.

V and J are TRBV15 and TRBJ2-2; TRBD2 agrees at 11 bases. CDR3 size: 15 residues. The V gene's germline CDR1 is LNHNV and CDR2 YYDKDF (reference sequence). V dropped 3 bases and J dropped 4; count of bases not matched to a gene: 1. This CDR3 reads CATSSLAGGTGELFF. The DNA of the CDR3 is TGTGCCACCAGCAGTCTAGCGGGGGGCACCGGGGAGCTGTTTTTT.

The chain carries TRBV11-2 and TRBJ2-1; D call uncertain. This CDR3 comprises 15 residues. Germline V lookup: CDR1 SGHAT, CDR2 FQNNGV. V shed 6 bases and J shed 6 bases, with 18 bases lying between them. This CDR3 reads CASSVWIRAANEQFF. The CDR3 nucleotides are TGTGCCAGCAGTGTGTGGATAAGGGCAGCCAATGAGCAGTTCTTC.

A few counts support this clone. The chain couples TRBV7-3 to TRBJ1-1, with D unresolved. This CDR3 contains 13 residues. CDR1 is SGHTA and CDR2 is FQGTGA in the germline V gene. The V end was cut by 8 bases, the J end by 1 base, with 11 bases between. The CDR3, as DNA: TGTGCCAGCGGGATTGTGACGAACACTGAAGCTTTCTTT. It translates to CASGIVTNTEAFF.

This sequence joins TRBV25-1 and TRBJ2-3; weak D call: TRBD2 (6 bases). There are 14 residues in the CDR3. The V and J ends lost 2 bases and 3 bases respectively, with 9 bases between them. Germline V lookup: CDR1 MGHDK, CDR2 SYGVNS. CDR3 region: CASSESLATDTQYF. CDR3 sequence (DNA): TGTGCCAGCAGTGAAAGTCTAGCGACAGATACGCAGTATTTT.

The CDR3: CASSSLQGGEQYF. The CDR3 DNA reads as TGTGCCAGCAGCTCATTACAGGGCGGCGAGCAGTACTTC. V usage is TRBV7-2 and J usage is TRBJ2-7; TRBD1 is a possible D gene (6 bases). V lost 4 bases to trimming and J lost 6 bases, with 13 bases between them. The germline gives CDR1 SGHTA, CDR2 FQGNSA. CDR3 length: 13 amino acids.

J is TRBJ1-1 and V is TRBV19, with D possibly TRBD1 on 5 matching bases. Trimming shortened V by 7 bases and J by 1 base, and 13 bases separated the two germline ends. The CDR3 totals 14 residues. Germline loops: CDR1 LNHDA, CDR2 SQIVND (reference sequence). CDR3 protein: CASNSGTENTEAFF. DNA of the CDR3: TGTGCCAGTAACTCCGGGACGGAGAACACTGAAGCTTTCTTT.

In its sample, this clone was seen a few times. This chain uses TRBV14 with TRBJ2-2; D remains unclear. The germline gives CDR1 SGHDN, CDR2 FVKESK. The CDR3 covers 15 residues. V was pared by 1 base and J by 1 base, with 7 bases between. The CDR3 reads CASSQVERNTGELFF. DNA of the CDR3: TGTGCCAGCAGCCAAGTAGAGAGGAACACCGGGGAGCTGTTTTTT. The full variable domain, completed using reference TRBV14 and TRBJ2-2, is EAGVTQFPSHSVIEKGQTVTLRCDPISGHDNLYWYRRVMGKEIKFLLHFVKESKQDESGMPNNRFLAERTGGTYSTLKVQPAELEDSGVYFCASSQVERNTGELFFGEGSRLTVL.

A few counts support this clone. Different DNA sequences within this sample yield the same CDR3. V usage is TRBV5-1 and J usage is TRBJ1-1; unclear D gene. The CDR3 is 14 amino acids. The germline V gene encodes CDR1 SGHRS and CDR2 YFSETQ. Trimming pared 0 bases from V and 1 base from J, leaving 7 bases between. CDR3 in DNA: TGCGCCAGCAGCTTGGATTCGGGGAACACTGAAGCTTTCTTT. Protein sequence: CASSLDSGNTEAFF.

This chain connects TRBV19 to TRBJ2-6; D is uncertain. Deletions cut 3 bases from V and 2 bases from J, with 14 bases between. The length of the CDR3 is 17 residues. Looked up from germline, CDR1 is LNHDA and CDR2 is SQIVND (reference sequence). CDR3 DNA sequence: TGTGCCAGTAGTATCGGGCCGGGTCGGGCTGGGGCCAACGTCCTGACTTTC. It yields the protein CASSIGPGRAGANVLTF.

This rearrangement joins TRBV30 to TRBJ1-1; no firm D call. V dropped 4 bases and J dropped 3 bases, with 21 bases sitting between them. The CDR3 extends over 16 amino acids. Germline assignment: CDR1 GTSNPN and CDR2 SVGIG (reference sequence). CDR3: CAWNYPFPGRHTEAFF. The CDR3 DNA follows: TGTGCCTGGAATTATCCGTTCCCGGGTAGGCACACTGAAGCTTTCTTT.

The V call is TRBV6-6, the J call TRBJ1-6; TRBD1 matches 7 bases. Germline trimming cut 6 bases from V and 8 bases from J; bases unmatched to any gene: 7. The germline gives CDR1 MNHNY, CDR2 SVGAGI (reference sequence). This CDR3 comprises 14 residues. CDR3 residues: CASSYNRGDSPLHF. CDR3 nucleotides: TGTGCCAGCAGCTACAACAGGGGTGATTCACCCCTCCACTTT.

The chain employs TRBV6-1 and TRBJ2-7, with a weak D call TRBD2 (5 bases). CDR3 length equals 14 residues. Trimming cost V 4 bases and J 3 bases, with 13 bases left between them. CDR1 is MNHNS, CDR2 SASEGT, per germline. CDR3 amino acids: CASSGRTGDYEQYF. As DNA, the CDR3 is TGTGCCAGCAGTGGGAGGACTGGGGACTACGAGCAGTACTTC.

The genes are TRBV10-3 and TRBJ1-2, with D hard to call. The CDR3 consists of 12 residues. Germline-derived CDR1 and CDR2 are ENHRY and SYGVKD. Trimming stripped 10 bases from V and 4 bases from J, with 13 bases between. The CDR3: CATTDGSYGYTF. Written as DNA, the CDR3 is TGTGCCACCACCGACGGCTCCTATGGCTACACCTTC.

The chain uses TRBV28 and TRBJ1-3; D is unclear. Per the germline V gene, CDR1 is MDHEN and CDR2 is SYDVKM. This CDR3 region has 16 residues. V was shortened by 3 bases and J by 0 bases, with 12 bases between the two germline ends. The CDR3 coding sequence is TGTGCCAGCAGTTTCGGCGACACGGGCTCTGGAAACACCATATATTTT. It codes for CASSFGDTGSGNTIYF.

This chain uses TRBV28 with TRBJ1-1; D gene ambiguous. The CDR3 runs 12 residues. CDR1 is MDHEN, CDR2 SYDVKM, per germline. V was cut by 5 bases and J by 8 bases, with 12 bases left in between. CDR3 in DNA: TGTGCCAGCAGTCCCCGGACCTCGGAAGCTTTCTTT. Protein: CASSPRTSEAFF.

The chain employs TRBV28 and TRBJ1-1, with D possibly TRBD1 on 6 matching bases. The germline gives CDR1 MDHEN, CDR2 SYDVKM. The CDR3 has 12 amino acids. V was pared by 6 bases and J by 8 bases, with 13 bases between. This CDR3 reads CASSVRGGEAFF. CDR3 DNA sequence: TGTGCCAGCAGCGTCAGGGGAGGGGAAGCTTTCTTT.

V usage is TRBV5-1 and J usage is TRBJ1-1; D remains unclear. Germline loops: CDR1 SGHRS, CDR2 YFSETQ. The V end lost 0 bases, the J end lost 0 bases, and 9 bases lay between the germline ends. The CDR3 length is 15 residues. The CDR3 sequence: CASSLDRVMNTEAFF. CDR3 sequence (DNA): TGCGCCAGCAGCTTGGACAGAGTCATGAACACTGAAGCTTTCTTT.

This clone appeared a single time. The gene calls are TRBV7-9 and TRBJ2-7; D is uncertain. Looked up from germline, CDR1 is SEHNR and CDR2 is FQNEAQ (reference sequence). The CDR3 has 14 amino acids. V was trimmed by 5 bases and J by 5 bases, leaving 16 bases between them. The CDR3 DNA is TGTGCCAGCAGCCCCATGTTCCTCTCGGACGAGCAGTACTTC. Amino acids: CASSPMFLSDEQYF.

The chain links TRBV19 to TRBJ2-1, with D unresolved. Germline V CDR1 and CDR2: LNHDA, SQIVND (reference sequence). The CDR3 totals 15 residues. Trimming shortened V by 2 bases and J by 6 bases, and 14 bases separated the two germline ends. The CDR3 reads CASSIMTRTGNEQFF. CDR3 nucleotide sequence: TGTGCCAGTAGTATAATGACTCGAACTGGCAATGAGCAGTTCTTC.

The chain carries TRBV7-8 and TRBJ2-3; the D gene could be TRBD1 or TRBD2 (5 bases each). Germline V gene sequence: CDR1 SGHVS, CDR2 FQNEAQ. The CDR3 has 14 residues. V shed 5 bases and J shed 5 bases, with 14 bases lying between them. CDR3 sequence (DNA): TGTGCCAGCAGCCCTAGGGTGAGGGGAGATACGCAGTATTTT. It yields the protein CASSPRVRGDTQYF.

This clone was detected only once. This rearrangement joins TRBV7-8 to TRBJ2-3, with D uncertain. V lost 5 bases and J lost 2, with 17 bases in between. Germline CDR1 SGHVS, CDR2 FQNEAQ. The CDR3 spans 16 residues. The CDR3 DNA is TGTGCCAGCAGCCCGCCTTGGGCCTTCTTCACAGATACGCAGTATTTT. This translates into CASSPPWAFFTDTQYF.

V and J are TRBV29-1 and TRBJ2-3; D not resolved. V dropped 1 base and J dropped 6 bases, with 11 bases sitting between them. The CDR3 totals 13 residues. From germline, CDR1 is SQVTM and CDR2 ANQGSEA. CDR3 in DNA: TGCAGCGTTGAAGCGTCCTATAGGGATACGCAGTATTTT. It translates to CSVEASYRDTQYF.

The chain is built from TRBV5-1 and TRBJ2-5; TRBD2 agrees at 9 bases. Losses at the gene ends were 4 bases for V and 7 bases for J; bases not matched to a gene: 8. Germline V gene data show CDR1 as SGHRS and CDR2 as YFSETQ. This CDR3 has 14 amino acids. Here the CDR3 DNA reads TGCGCCAGCAGCCTCCTAGCGGGAACGGGGACCCAGTACTTC. It translates to CASSLLAGTGTQYF.

This clone was found once. The J gene is TRBJ2-1, the V gene TRBV14; 7 nucleotides line up with TRBD1. CDR3 length: 16 amino acids. Germline assignment: CDR1 SGHDN and CDR2 FVKESK. The ends lost 4 bases at V and 8 bases at J; junction bases unmatched: 14. The CDR3 region is CASSRLIGTVRDEQFF. The CDR3 DNA follows: TGTGCCAGCAGCCGCCTAATCGGGACAGTCAGGGATGAGCAGTTCTTC.